This T cell receptor (beta chain) stems from a study of blood T cell repertoires in COVID-19 (dated by TCRdb to about 2020). Notes on the research overall: Samples covering the acute and convalescent phases of COVID-19 were provided by collaborators in the United States, Italy and Spain. The prospective study material was composed of cDNA or gDNA derived from T cells, B-cell-depleted T cells, or PBMCs. The dataset comprised deeply sampled blood TCRbeta repertoires from subjects exposed to, actively infected with, or recovered from COVID-19. A freely available public database, intended as a resource for researchers studying the immune response to SARS-CoV-2, is where the repertoires were released. Samples were obtained from the ongoing ImmuneRACE study (first 160 participants) and from over a thousand subjects provided by 6 global collaborators. Nearly every sample came with metadata listing a de-identified subject ID, COVID-19 status, age in years and sex. Where HLA class I and class II types were available, the types were taken from metadata supplied by the sample provider, not from assay-based typing.

Trimming costs V 4 bases and J 8 bases, and their ends lie 11 bases apart. The cysteine opens and the phenylalanine closes a CDR3 of 11 amino acids. The entry retains the CDR3 DNA only, 33 bases that are in frame from base 1. As encoded in the germline V gene, CDR1 is SQVTM while CDR2 is ANQGSEA. Overall results and qualifications from the work: The quantity of clinical and demographic metadata differed by source and by participant and was supplied without curation.

TCRbeta CDR3 regions were amplified from genomic DNA by means of the immunoSEQ Assay, a bias-controlled multiplex PCR. Turning to the authors' computational methods: Nucleated cell counts per sample were estimated from amplification of reference gene primers within the assay. To quantify the absolute abundance of each unique TCRbeta CDR3 rearrangement, sequence reads were collapsed and filtered. Productive Simpson clonality was computed per sample as the square root of Simpson's diversity index over productive rearrangements. As stored in TCRdb, this immuneACCESS dataset retains in-frame rearrangements with V and J assigned. A fraction of the clones does not appear; measured against another copy, unresolved V genes explain less than half of the discrepancy, and the remainder lacks a known reason. The V and J calls and clone size are taken from that table; D and trimming were inferred from the DNA. For this sample the table gives 150,000 to 160,000 clones, of which approximately 80% were detected only once. The ten top clones hold less than 30% of the sample.

Each collaborating institution followed its own protocols to collect whole blood in K2EDTA tubes. Collaborator samples were shipped for TCRbeta analysis as frozen whole blood, isolated PBMCs, or DNA extracted from either sample type. A word on this clone: Its antigen remains unidentified. The input lacks base qualities; no much larger clone sits a single base away.

The TCR was taken from a woman in her sixties with acute or convalescent COVID-19. The V and J genes are TRBV29-1 and TRBJ1-1; possibly the D gene is TRBD1, per 5 matching bases. Sequencing was carried out using peripheral blood. The CDR3 protein sequence reads: CSVVGAQEAFF. The nucleotide sequence is TGCAGCGTTGTAGGGGCACAAGAAGCTTTCTTT.